This T cell receptor (beta chain) is from a study of regulatory T cells in long-lasting Graves disease. Study results and limitations: What was studied was peripheral blood only, and not thyroid tissue.

This clonotype has ten or more counts. Its specificity is not known. Sample time point: newly diagnosed GD, antithyroid drugs for less than 3 months. Scientists built the TCR library using RNA that was extracted from PBMCs. With iRepertoire HTBI primers and Arm-PCR of CDR3 regions, TCR beta libraries were built. TCRdb itself ran the multiplex PCR reads through MiXCR, one entry per CDR3 protein. The sample gives some 250,000 distinct CDR3 sequences, 15% to 20% of which show up once; 14% is in the top ten. The sample was also reused in another study, on T cells in Graves' hyperthyroidism and ophthalmopathy. That study adds: Blood shared most expanded thyroid clonotypes above 0.001.

This TCR was recovered from a woman aged 30 to 39 with Graves disease. The sample here was peripheral blood mononuclear cells (PBMCs), taken at new diagnosis, from a patient treated with antithyroid drugs.

CDR3 coding DNA: TGTGCCACCAGTGATCAGATCACAGATACGCAGTATTTT. It specifies CATSDQITDTQYF. This chain uses TRBV24-1 with TRBJ2-3; D ambiguous. The CDR3 has 13 amino acids. V was pared by 3 bases and J by 2 bases, with 5 bases between. Germline CDR1 reads KGHDR; CDR2 reads SFDVKD.